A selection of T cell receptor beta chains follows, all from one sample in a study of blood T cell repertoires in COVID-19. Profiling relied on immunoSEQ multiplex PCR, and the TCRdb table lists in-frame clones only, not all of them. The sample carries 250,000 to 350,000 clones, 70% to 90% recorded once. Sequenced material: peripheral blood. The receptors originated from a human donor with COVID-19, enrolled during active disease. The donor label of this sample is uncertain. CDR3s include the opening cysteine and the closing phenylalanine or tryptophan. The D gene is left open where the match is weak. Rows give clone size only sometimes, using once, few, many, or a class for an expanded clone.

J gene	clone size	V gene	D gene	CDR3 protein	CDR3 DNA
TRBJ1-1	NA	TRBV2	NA	CASSGGRQNTEAFF	TGTGCCAGCAGCGGGGGACGTCAGAACACTGAAGCTTTCTTT
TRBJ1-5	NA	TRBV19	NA	CASSIARVPNQPQHF	TGTGCCAGTAGTATCGCCAGGGTCCCTAATCAGCCCCAGCATTTT
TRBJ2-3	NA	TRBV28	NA	CASSTVEAPGDTQYF	TGTGCCAGCAGCACGGTCGAGGCCCCGGGAGATACGCAGTATTTT
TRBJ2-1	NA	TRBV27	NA	CASSLSRGEQFF	TGTGCCAGCAGTTTATCGAGAGGGGAGCAGTTCTTC
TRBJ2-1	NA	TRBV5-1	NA	CASSMISDSYEQFF	TGCGCCAGCAGCATGATCTCGGACAGCTATGAGCAGTTCTTC
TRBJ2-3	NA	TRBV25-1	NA	CASSVDTQYF	TGTGCCAGCAGCGTAGATACGCAGTATTTT
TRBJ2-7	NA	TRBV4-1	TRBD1	CASSRDRGYEQYF	TGCGCCAGCAGCCGCGACAGGGGATACGAGCAGTACTTC
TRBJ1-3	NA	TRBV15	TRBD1	CATNHWGQGAGNTIYF	TGTGCCACCAACCATTGGGGACAGGGGGCTGGAAACACCATATATTTT
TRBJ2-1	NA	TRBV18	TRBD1	CASSPRTGENEQFF	TGTGCCAGCTCACCCAGGACAGGGGAGAATGAGCAGTTCTTC
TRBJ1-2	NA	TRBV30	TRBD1	CAWIVDRDAYGYTF	TGTGCCTGGATAGTTGACAGGGACGCCTATGGCTACACCTTC
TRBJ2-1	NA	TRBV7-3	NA	CASSGWGDNEQFF	TGTGCCAGCAGCGGCTGGGGAGACAATGAGCAGTTCTTC
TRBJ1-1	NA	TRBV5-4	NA	CASSAFRENTEAFF	TGTGCCAGCAGCGCATTCCGGGAGAACACTGAAGCTTTCTTT
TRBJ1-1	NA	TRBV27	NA	CASRPDRNTEAFF	TGTGCCAGCAGACCCGACAGGAACACTGAAGCTTTCTTT
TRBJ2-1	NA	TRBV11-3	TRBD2	CASSSRALAGWDEQFF	TGTGCCAGCAGCTCCCGGGCCCTAGCGGGGTGGGATGAGCAGTTCTTC
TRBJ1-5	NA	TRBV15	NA	CATSRDEGVHINQPQHF	TGTGCCACCAGCAGAGATGAGGGGGTCCATATCAATCAGCCCCAGCATTTT
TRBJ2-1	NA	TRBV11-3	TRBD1	CASSQLGQGYEQFF	TGTGCCAGCAGCCAACTCGGACAGGGCTATGAGCAGTTCTTC
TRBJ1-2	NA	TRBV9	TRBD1	CASSPDRGRVNYGYTF	TGTGCCAGCAGCCCAGACAGGGGGCGCGTTAACTATGGCTACACCTTC
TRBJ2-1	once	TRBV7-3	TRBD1	CASSWDRATYNEQFF	TGTGCCAGCAGCTGGGACAGGGCGACCTACAATGAGCAGTTCTTC
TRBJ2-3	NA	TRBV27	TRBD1	CASSTRQGTDTQYF	TGTGCCAGCAGTACCCGACAGGGGACAGATACGCAGTATTTT
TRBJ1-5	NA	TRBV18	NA	CASSTQMNQPQHF	TGTGCCAGCTCCACACAGATGAATCAGCCCCAGCATTTT